This TCR beta chain was sequenced for a study of T cell responses to AZD1222 COVID-19 vaccine. Study details: Timing groups of about 4 and about 12 weeks for second doses were pooled.

Sequenced by immunoSEQ multiplex PCR; TCRdb stores in-frame clones only, minus some. In the table there are 200,000 to 300,000 clones, 93% of which are singletons. Per the germline V gene, CDR1 is MNHEY and CDR2 is SMNVEV (reference sequence). V was clipped by 8 bases and J by 1 base, with 12 bases between them. There are 13 residues in the CDR3. The TCR was taken from an adult in good health. The rearrangement uses TRBV27 and TRBJ2-7; D gene unclear. This specimen was peripheral blood, taken on day 0 of AZD1222 vaccination. The CDR3 nucleotides are TGTGCCAGCTCCCTGCGCAATTCCTACGAGCAGTACTTC. Its protein product is CASSLRNSYEQYF.